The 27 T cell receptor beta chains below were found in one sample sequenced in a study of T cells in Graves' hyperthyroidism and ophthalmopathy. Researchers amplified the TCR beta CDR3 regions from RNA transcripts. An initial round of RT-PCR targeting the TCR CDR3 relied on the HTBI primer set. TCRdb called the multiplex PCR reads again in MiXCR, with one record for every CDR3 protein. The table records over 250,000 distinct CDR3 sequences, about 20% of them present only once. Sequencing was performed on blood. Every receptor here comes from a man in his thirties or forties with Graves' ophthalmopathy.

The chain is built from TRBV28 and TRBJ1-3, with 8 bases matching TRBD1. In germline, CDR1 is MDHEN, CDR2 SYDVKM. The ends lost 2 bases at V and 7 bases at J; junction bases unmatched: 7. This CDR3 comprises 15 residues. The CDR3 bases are TGTGCCAGCAGTTTAGGTCATCACAGGGGGAACACCATATATTTT. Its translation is CASSLGHHRGNTIYF.

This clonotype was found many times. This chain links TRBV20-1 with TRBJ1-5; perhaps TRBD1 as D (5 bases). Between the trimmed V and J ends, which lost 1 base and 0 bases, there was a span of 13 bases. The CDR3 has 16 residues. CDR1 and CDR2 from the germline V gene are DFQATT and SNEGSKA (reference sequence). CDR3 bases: TGCAGTGCTAGAGGAGGTGGGGGGAATAGCAATCAGCCCCAGCATTTT. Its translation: CSARGGGGNSNQPQHF.

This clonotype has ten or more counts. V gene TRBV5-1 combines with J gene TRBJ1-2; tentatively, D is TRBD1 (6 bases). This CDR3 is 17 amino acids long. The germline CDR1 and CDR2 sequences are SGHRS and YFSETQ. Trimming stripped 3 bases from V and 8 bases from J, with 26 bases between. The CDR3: CASSSPDRRSHPYGYTF. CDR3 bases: TGCGCCAGCAGCTCACCAGACAGGCGGAGCCACCCCTACGGCTACACCTTC.

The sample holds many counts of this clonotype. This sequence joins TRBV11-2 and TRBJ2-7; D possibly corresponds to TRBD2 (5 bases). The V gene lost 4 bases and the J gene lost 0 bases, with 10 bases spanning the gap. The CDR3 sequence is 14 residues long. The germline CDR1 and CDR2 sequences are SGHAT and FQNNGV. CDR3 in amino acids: CASSSGLLSYEQYF. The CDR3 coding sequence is TGTGCCAGCAGCTCAGGACTGCTCTCCTACGAGCAGTACTTC.

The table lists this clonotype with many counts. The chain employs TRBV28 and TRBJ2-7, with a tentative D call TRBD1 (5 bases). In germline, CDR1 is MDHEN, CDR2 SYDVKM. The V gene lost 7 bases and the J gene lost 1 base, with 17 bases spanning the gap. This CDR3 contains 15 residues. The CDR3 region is CASTITQGFSYEQYF. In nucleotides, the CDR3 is TGTGCCAGCACCATAACCCAGGGCTTTTCCTACGAGCAGTACTTC.

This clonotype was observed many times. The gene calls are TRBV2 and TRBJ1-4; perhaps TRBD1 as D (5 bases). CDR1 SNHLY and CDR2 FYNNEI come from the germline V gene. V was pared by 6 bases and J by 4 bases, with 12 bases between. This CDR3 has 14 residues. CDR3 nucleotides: TGTGCCAGCAGCCGGGACGGAAGTAATGAAAAACTGTTTTTT. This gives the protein CASSRDGSNEKLFF.

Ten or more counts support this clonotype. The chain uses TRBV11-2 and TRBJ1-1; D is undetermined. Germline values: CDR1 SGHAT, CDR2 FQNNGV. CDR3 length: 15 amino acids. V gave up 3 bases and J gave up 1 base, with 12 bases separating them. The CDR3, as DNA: TGTGCCAGCAGCTTTACACTGGACGGGAACACTGAAGCTTTCTTT. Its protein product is CASSFTLDGNTEAFF.

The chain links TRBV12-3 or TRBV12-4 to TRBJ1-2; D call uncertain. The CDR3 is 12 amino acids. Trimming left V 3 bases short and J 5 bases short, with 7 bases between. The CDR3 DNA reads TGTGCCAGCAGTTTTCAGGAATATGGCTACACCTTC. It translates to CASSFQEYGYTF.

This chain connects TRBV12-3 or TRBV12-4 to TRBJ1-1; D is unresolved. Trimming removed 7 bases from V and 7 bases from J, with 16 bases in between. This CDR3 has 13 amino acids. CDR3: CASTRTGRDEAFF. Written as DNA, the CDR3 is TGTGCCAGCACCCGAACGGGGAGAGATGAAGCTTTCTTT.

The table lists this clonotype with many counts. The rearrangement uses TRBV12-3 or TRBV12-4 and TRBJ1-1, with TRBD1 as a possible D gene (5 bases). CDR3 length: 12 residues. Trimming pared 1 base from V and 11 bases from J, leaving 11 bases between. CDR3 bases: TGTGCCAGCAGTTTAGAGGGGAATTGGGCTTTCTTT. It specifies CASSLEGNWAFF.

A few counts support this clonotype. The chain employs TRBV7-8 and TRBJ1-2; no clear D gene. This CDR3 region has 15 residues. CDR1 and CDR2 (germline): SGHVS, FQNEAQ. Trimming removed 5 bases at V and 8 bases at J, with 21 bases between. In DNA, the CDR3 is TGTGCCAGCAGCCCCTCCTCCGGGTCCTCCTTCGGCTACACCTTC. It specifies CASSPSSGSSFGYTF.

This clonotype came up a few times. The CDR3 region has the DNA TGTGCCAGCAGTTACTCGGGGACACTTGCAACTAATGAAAAACTGTTTTTT. Amino acid sequence: CASSYSGTLATNEKLFF. The chain combines TRBV6-5 with TRBJ1-4, with D possibly matching TRBD1 (6 bases). The CDR3 runs 17 residues. In germline, CDR1 is MNHEY, CDR2 SVGAGI. Trimming stripped 0 bases from V and 0 bases from J, with 11 bases between.

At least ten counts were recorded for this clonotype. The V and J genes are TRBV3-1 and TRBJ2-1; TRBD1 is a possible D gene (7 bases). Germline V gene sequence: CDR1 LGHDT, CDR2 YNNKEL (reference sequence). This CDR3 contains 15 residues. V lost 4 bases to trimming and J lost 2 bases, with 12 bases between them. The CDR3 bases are TGTGCCAGCAGCCCCAGGGGGAGGACCTACAATGAGCAGTTCTTC. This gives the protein CASSPRGRTYNEQFF.

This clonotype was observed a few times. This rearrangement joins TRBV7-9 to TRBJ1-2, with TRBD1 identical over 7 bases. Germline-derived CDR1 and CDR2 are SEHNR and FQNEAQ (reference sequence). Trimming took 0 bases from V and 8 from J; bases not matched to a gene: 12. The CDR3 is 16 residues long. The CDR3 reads CASSLAPDEGARGYTF. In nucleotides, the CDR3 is TGTGCCAGCAGCTTAGCCCCAGACGAGGGGGCGAGAGGCTACACCTTC.

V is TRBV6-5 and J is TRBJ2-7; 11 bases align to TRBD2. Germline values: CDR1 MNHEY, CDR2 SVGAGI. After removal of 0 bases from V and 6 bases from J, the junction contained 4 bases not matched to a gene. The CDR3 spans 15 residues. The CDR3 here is CASSYSLAGVREQYF. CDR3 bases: TGTGCCAGCAGTTACTCACTAGCGGGAGTCCGCGAGCAGTACTTC.

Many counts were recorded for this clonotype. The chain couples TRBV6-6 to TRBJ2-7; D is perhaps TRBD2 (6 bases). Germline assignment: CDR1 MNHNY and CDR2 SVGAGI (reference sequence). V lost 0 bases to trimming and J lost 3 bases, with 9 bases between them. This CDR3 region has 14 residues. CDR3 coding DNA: TGTGCCAGCAGTTACTCTAGCGGAGTCTACGAGCAGTACTTC. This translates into CASSYSSGVYEQYF.

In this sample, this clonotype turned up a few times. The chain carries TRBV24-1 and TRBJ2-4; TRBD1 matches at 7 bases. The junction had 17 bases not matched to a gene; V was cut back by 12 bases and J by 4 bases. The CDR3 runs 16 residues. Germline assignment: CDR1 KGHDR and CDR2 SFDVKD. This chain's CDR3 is CASRDSPSSQKNIQYF. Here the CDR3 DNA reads TGTGCCTCCCGGGACAGTCCTTCTAGCCAGAAAAACATTCAGTACTTC.

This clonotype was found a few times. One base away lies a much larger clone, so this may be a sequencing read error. This CDR3 is CAISRDRNEQFF. CDR3 DNA: TGTGCCATCAGCCGGGACAGGAATGAGCAGTTCTTC. The V gene is TRBV10-3, the J gene TRBJ2-1; the match to TRBD1 covers 8 bases. The CDR3 has 12 amino acids. The germline V gene has CDR1 ENHRY and CDR2 SYGVKD. V shed 6 bases and J 7 bases; nucleotides not matched to a gene: 2.

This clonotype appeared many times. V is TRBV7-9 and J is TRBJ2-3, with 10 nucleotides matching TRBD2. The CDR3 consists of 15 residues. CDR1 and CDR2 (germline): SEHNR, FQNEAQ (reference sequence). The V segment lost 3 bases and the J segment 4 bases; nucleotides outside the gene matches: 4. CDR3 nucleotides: TGTGCCAGCAGCTTGTCTAGCGGGAGTGCAGATACGCAGTATTTT. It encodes CASSLSSGSADTQYF.

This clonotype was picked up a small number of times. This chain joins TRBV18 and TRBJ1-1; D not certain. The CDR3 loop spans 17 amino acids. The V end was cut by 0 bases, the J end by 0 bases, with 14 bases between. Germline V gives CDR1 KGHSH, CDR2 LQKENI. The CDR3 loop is CASSPPFGSYMNTEAFF. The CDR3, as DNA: TGTGCCAGCTCACCACCGTTCGGCAGCTACATGAACACTGAAGCTTTCTTT.

CDR3 in amino acids: CASRELAGVDTGELFF. The CDR3 coding sequence is TGTGCCAGTAGAGAACTAGCGGGAGTTGACACCGGGGAGCTGTTTTTT. The rearrangement joins TRBV19 to TRBJ2-2, with TRBD2 matching over 11 bases. The V gene's germline CDR1 is LNHDA and CDR2 SQIVND (reference sequence). The junction had 6 bases not matched to a gene; V was cut back by 6 bases and J by 3 bases. The CDR3 is 16 amino acids.

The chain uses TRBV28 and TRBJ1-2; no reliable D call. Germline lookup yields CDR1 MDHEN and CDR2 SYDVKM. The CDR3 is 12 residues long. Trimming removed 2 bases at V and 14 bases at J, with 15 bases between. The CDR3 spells CASSLVLGRETF. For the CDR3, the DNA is TGTGCCAGCAGTTTAGTCTTGGGGAGAGAGACCTTC.

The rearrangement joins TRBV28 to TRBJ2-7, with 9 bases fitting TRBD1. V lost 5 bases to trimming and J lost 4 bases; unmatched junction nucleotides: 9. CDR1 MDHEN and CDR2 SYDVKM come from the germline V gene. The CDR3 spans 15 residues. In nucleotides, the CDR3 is TGTGCCAGCAGTACCGCCGGGACAGGGCTATACGAGCAGTACTTC. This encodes CASSTAGTGLYEQYF.

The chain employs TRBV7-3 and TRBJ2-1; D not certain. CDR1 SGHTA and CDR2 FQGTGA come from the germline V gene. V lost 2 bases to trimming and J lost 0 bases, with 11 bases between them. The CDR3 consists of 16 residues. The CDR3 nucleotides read TGTGCCAGCAGCTTATTGGGGTCGAGCTCCTACAATGAGCAGTTCTTC. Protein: CASSLLGSSSYNEQFF.

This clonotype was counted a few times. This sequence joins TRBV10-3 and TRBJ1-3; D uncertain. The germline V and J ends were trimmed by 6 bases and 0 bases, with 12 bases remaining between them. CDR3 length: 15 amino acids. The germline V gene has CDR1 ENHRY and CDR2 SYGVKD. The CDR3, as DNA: TGTGCCATCAGGCCGGACGGAACCTCTGGAAACACCATATATTTT. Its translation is CAIRPDGTSGNTIYF.

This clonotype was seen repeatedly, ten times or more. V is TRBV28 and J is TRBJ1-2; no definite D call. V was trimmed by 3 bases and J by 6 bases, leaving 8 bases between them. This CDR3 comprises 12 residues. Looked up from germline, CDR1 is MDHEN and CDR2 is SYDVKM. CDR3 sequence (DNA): TGTGCCAGCAGTTTTTCATATAATGGCTACACCTTC. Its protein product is CASSFSYNGYTF.

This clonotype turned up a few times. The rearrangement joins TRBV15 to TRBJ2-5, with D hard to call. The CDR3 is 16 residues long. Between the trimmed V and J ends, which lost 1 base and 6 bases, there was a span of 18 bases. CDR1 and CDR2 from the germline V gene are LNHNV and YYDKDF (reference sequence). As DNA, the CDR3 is TGTGCCACCAGCAGAGTATTATCCCAGCCCGAGAAGACCCAGTACTTC. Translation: CATSRVLSQPEKTQYF.